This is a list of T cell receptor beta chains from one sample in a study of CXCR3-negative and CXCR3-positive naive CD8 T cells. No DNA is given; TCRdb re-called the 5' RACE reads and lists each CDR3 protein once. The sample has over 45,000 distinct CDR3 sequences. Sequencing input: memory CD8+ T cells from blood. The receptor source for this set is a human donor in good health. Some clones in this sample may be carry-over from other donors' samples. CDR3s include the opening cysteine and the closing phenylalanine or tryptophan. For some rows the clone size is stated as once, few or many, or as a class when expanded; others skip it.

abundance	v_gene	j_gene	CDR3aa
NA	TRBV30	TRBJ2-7	CAWSVGYSLYEQYF
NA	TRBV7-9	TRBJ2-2	CASSSLKAEANTGELFF
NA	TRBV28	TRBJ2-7	CASSVGTSYEQYF
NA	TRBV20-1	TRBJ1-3	CSAWGQAQGNTIYF
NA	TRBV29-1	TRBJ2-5	CSVEQGLADVGRETQYF
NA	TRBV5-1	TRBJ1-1	CASTLSSYNTEAFF
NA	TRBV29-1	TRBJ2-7	CSVPTGSGSSYEQYF
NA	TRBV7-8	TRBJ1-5	CASSNFGPQHF
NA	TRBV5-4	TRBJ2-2	CASSPQAGGMVTGELFF
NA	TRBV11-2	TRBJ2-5	CASTPRGGETQYF
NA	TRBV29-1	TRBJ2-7	CSAIITTTGDLSYEQYF
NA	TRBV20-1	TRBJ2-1	CSAREDLPNEQFF
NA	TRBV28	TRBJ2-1	CASSSYGYSSYNEQFF
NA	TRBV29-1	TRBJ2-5	CSVEFAGARETQYF
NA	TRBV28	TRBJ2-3	CASSLGAAVTDTQYF
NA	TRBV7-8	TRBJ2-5	CASIPAPDETQYF
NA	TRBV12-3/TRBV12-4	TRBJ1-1	CASSYQTGVTEAFF
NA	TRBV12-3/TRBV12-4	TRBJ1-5	CASSAGTHSNQPQHF
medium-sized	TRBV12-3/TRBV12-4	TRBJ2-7	CASSLKIVSYEQYF
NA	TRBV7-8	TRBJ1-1	CASSPGPNTEAFF
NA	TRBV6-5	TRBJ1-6	CASSVGRGVPLHF
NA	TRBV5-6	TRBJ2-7	CASSFGTGSYEQYF
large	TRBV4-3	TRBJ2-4	CASSPTGDPKNIQYF
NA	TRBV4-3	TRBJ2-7	CASSQAGLSYEQYF
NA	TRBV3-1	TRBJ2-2	CASSHITGELFF
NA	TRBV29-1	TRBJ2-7	CSVVGRSSYEQYF
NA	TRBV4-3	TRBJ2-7	CASSQDREDTYEQYF
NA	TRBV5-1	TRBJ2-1	CASSLSTGEYSYNEQFF
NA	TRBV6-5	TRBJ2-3	CASKGLADTDTQYF
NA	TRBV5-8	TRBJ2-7	CASPDRGEPYEQYF
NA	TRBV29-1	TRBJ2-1	CSVESGGANEQLF
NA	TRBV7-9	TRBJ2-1	CASSLALDSNYNEQFF
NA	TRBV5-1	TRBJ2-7	CASSQTSGIVYEQYF
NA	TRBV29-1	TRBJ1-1	CSALTGIEAFF
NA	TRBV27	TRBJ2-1	CASSFAGQPPNEQFF
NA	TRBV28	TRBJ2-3	CASRLDRVGLGGTDTQYF
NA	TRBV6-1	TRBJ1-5	CASSTDRGYQPQHF
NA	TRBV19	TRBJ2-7	CASSMGRRGYEQYF
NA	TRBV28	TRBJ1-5	CASRRVFSVDQPQHF
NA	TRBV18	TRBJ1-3	CASSPQGALGNTIYF
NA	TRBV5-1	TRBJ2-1	CASSPTPGLVYYEQFF